This T cell receptor beta chain was documented in a study of Graves' ophthalmopathy and Graves' hyperthyroidism. About the research overall: There was a collection of peripheral blood at initial diagnosis, before any treatment.

RNA served as the template for amplifying TCR beta CDR3 regions. HTBI primers primed a first-round RT-PCR, and a second-round multiplex PCR followed. TCRdb used MiXCR to reprocess the multiplex PCR reads, holding one entry per CDR3 protein. The sample shows almost 750,000 distinct CDR3 sequences, 40% of them seen only once. The V end was cut by 7 bases, the J end by 0 bases, with 12 bases between. Germline loops: CDR1 SGHTA, CDR2 FQGNSA. CDR3 size: 14 residues. The study, taken as a whole, reports: Thyroid clonotypes that were expanded above 0.001 frequency mostly also appeared in blood. Ophthalmopathy progression predictions by the model showed 72.22% specificity and about 68% sensitivity.

This clonotype was detected ten times or more. Its antigen is unknown. A duration under 3 months, NOSPECS ≥4, CAS ≥3 and moderate-to-severe activity characterized the donors with ophthalmopathy. The receptor was derived from an adult man with Graves' ophthalmopathy. The chain carries TRBV7-2 and TRBJ1-2; D not resolved. Sequencing used peripheral blood. CDR3 region: CASIGIEANYGYTF. As DNA, the CDR3 is TGTGCCAGCATCGGGATTGAAGCTAACTATGGCTACACCTTC.